This T cell receptor beta chain is drawn from a study of response to subunit inactivated influenza vaccine. The CDR3 has 15 amino acids. Unmatched junction bases numbered 8, after V lost 4 bases and J lost 2 bases. Germline lookup yields CDR1 LGHDT and CDR2 YNNKEL (reference sequence). In this sample, this clonotype turned up a few times. TCRdb called the RT-PCR reads again in MiXCR, with one record for every CDR3 protein. The repertoire holds a few hundred thousand distinct CDR3 sequences, about 10% seen once, with approximately 11% in the top ten. This same sample was also part of a study on T cells expressing NK-cell markers. From that second work: 5'RACE template switching with UMIs produced the TCR beta cDNA. Serological testing identified seven of the eight sequenced donors as HCMV-seropositive and one as seronegative. Over 5 donors showed dominant NKG2C+ clonotypes comprising roughly 1.0-7.0% of their CD8+ T cells. These clonotypes also led the CD3+CD56-NKG2C+ fraction in a few donors.

Source: PBMCs from blood, taken on the day of vaccination. The clonotype comes from a man aged 50-59 years who received an inactivated influenza vaccine. V and J are TRBV3-1 and TRBJ2-7, with TRBD2 matching 7 bases. The CDR3 here is CASSRSGVRTYEQYF. The CDR3 DNA is TGTGCCAGCAGCCGCAGCGGGGTAAGGACCTACGAGCAGTACTTC.